Listed below are T cell receptor beta chains from one sample, sequenced in a study of blood T cell repertoires in COVID-19. TCRdb's copy holds only in-frame clones and misses some; the assay was immunoSEQ multiplex PCR. Of about 340,000 clones detected, 86% appear once; the ten largest clones hold less than 9%. The specimen sequenced was peripheral blood. The receptor set was obtained from a woman between 55 and 75 years old with COVID-19, enrolled during active disease. The CDR3 runs from the conserved cysteine through the conserved F or W. The D gene is left open where the match is weak. Size is omitted from some rows. Given values are once, few, many or a class for expanded clones.

size	D	J	V	CDR3	DNA
few	TRBD2	TRBJ2-1	TRBV9	CASSVDSGDGDEQFF	TGTGCCAGCAGCGTAGATAGCGGGGATGGCGATGAGCAGTTCTTC
.	.	TRBJ2-5	TRBV10-2	CASSESGETQYF	TGCGCCAGCAGTGAGTCCGGAGAGACCCAGTACTTC
.	TRBD1	TRBJ1-2	TRBV19	CASRPGQGGYGYTF	TGTGCCAGTAGACCGGGACAGGGAGGCTATGGCTACACCTTC
once	TRBD1	TRBJ1-2	TRBV5-1	CASSFVGTGYGYTF	TGCGCCAGCAGCTTTGTAGGGACAGGGTATGGCTACACCTTC
once	.	TRBJ2-5	TRBV7-8	CASSPPRAPETQYF	TGTGCCAGCAGCCCCCCGCGGGCGCCAGAGACCCAGTACTTC
.	TRBD2	TRBJ2-3	TRBV5-1	CASSLTSGVSTDTQYF	TGCGCCAGCAGCTTAACTAGCGGGGTGAGCACAGATACGCAGTATTTT
few	.	TRBJ1-2	TRBV7-9	CASSEQGYGYTF	TGTGCCAGCAGCGAACAGGGCTATGGCTACACCTTC
.	.	TRBJ1-1	TRBV6-6	CASSQIGGRTEAFF	TGTGCCAGCAGTCAAATCGGGGGGCGTACTGAAGCTTTCTTT
.	TRBD2	TRBJ2-5	TRBV18	CASSSGGQETQYF	TGTGCCAGCTCGAGCGGGGGACAAGAGACCCAGTACTTC
once	.	TRBJ1-1	TRBV18	CASSPPVRAEAFF	TGTGCCAGCTCACCACCTGTACGAGCTGAAGCTTTCTTT
.	.	TRBJ2-7	TRBV11-3	CASSSRTAYEQYF	TGTGCCAGCAGCTCTCGGACAGCCTACGAGCAGTACTTC
.	.	TRBJ1-1	TRBV6-6	CASSPATTGTEAFF	TGTGCCAGCAGCCCGGCGACCACGGGAACTGAAGCTTTCTTT
once	.	TRBJ2-7	TRBV6-1	CASSERGPVEQYF	TGTGCCAGCAGTGAGCGGGGGCCTGTGGAGCAGTACTTC
.	.	TRBJ1-2	TRBV12-5	CASGSGFDGYTF	TGTGCTAGTGGTTCAGGGTTTGATGGCTACACCTTC
.	.	TRBJ2-6	TRBV7-3	CASSIRGFVGANVLTF	TGTGCCAGCAGCATCCGAGGGTTCGTGGGGGCCAACGTCCTGACTTTC
.	TRBD2	TRBJ2-1	TRBV9	CASSVVAGGPNEQFF	TGTGCCAGCAGCGTAGTTGCGGGGGGGCCAAATGAGCAGTTCTTC
.	TRBD2	TRBJ2-1	TRBV6-2/TRBV6-3	CASSYDRGLAGRGSYNEQFF	TGTGCCAGCAGTTATGATCGGGGACTAGCGGGCCGAGGCTCCTACAATGAGCAGTTCTTC
.	.	TRBJ2-7	TRBV11-3	CASSLDLGRGPSSYEQYF	TGTGCCAGCAGCTTAGATCTAGGAAGGGGCCCTTCCTCCTACGAGCAGTACTTC
.	TRBD1	TRBJ2-7	TRBV30	CACKPGGQGFYEQYF	TGTGCCTGCAAACCAGGGGGACAGGGCTTCTACGAGCAGTACTTC
.	.	TRBJ2-2	TRBV11-2	CASSFLGVTGELFF	TGTGCCAGCAGCTTTCTCGGGGTGACCGGGGAGCTGTTTTTT
.	.	TRBJ1-6	TRBV6-5	CASSYSMGPLASPLHF	TGTGCCAGCAGTTACTCGATGGGGCCCTTAGCTTCACCCCTCCACTTT
.	TRBD2	TRBJ2-4	TRBV9	CASSGGLAESKNIQYF	TGTGCCAGCAGCGGTGGACTAGCGGAATCAAAAAACATTCAGTACTTC
.	TRBD2	TRBJ2-3	TRBV5-1	CASSLTLAGPDTQYF	TGCGCCAGCAGCTTGACCCTAGCGGGGCCAGATACGCAGTATTTT
.	TRBD2	TRBJ2-2	TRBV6-6	CASSGRGVNTGELFF	TGTGCCAGCAGTGGGCGGGGGGTTAACACCGGGGAGCTGTTTTTT
few	TRBD2	TRBJ2-2	TRBV7-9	CASGDTSGDANTGELFF	TGTGCCAGCGGTGATACTAGCGGGGACGCGAACACCGGGGAGCTGTTTTTT
.	TRBD1	TRBJ2-2	TRBV9	CASSPPTGGGGELFF	TGTGCCAGCAGCCCACCGACAGGGGGAGGCGGGGAGCTGTTTTTT
once	.	TRBJ1-2	TRBV4-2	CASSQDRQTNRVGYTF	TGTGCCAGCAGCCAAGATCGACAGACCAACCGCGTAGGCTACACCTTC
.	.	TRBJ2-2	TRBV6-5	CASRGTYTGELFF	TGTGCCAGCAGGGGGACATACACCGGGGAGCTGTTTTTT
.	TRBD1	TRBJ1-1	TRBV19	CASTGGQGWITEAFF	TGTGCCAGTACCGGAGGACAGGGCTGGATCACTGAAGCTTTCTTT